Below, 5 T cell receptor beta chains from the same sample are listed, as sequenced in a study of T cell responses to AZD1222 COVID-19 vaccine. Some clones are missing from TCRdb's copy, which holds only in-frame ones; the method was immunoSEQ multiplex PCR. The sample includes more than 80,000 clones, roughly 88% of them seen just once. The sample was peripheral blood, taken 28 days after the second AZD1222 dose. Receptors originate from an adult who received the AZD1222 COVID-19 vaccine.

The chain couples TRBV9 to TRBJ2-7, with a weak D call TRBD1 (5 bases). V lost 4 bases and J 4 bases, leaving 18 bases between the germline ends. CDR3 size: 15 residues. Germline V CDR1 and CDR2: SGDLS, YYNGEE. The CDR3 loop is CASSPTGAYNYEQYF. CDR3 bases: TGTGCCAGCAGCCCCACAGGAGCCTACAATTACGAGCAGTACTTC.

The gene calls are TRBV28 and TRBJ1-5; no clear D gene. CDR1 and CDR2 from the germline V gene are MDHEN and SYDVKM. The CDR3 spans 12 residues. Trimming took off 6 bases at V and 4 bases at J, with 7 bases between the two ends. The CDR3 DNA follows: TGTGCCAGCAGGAACCAGAATCAGCCCCAGCATTTT. Its translation: CASRNQNQPQHF. The variable domain in full, with the rest retrieved from reference TRBV28 and TRBJ1-5, is DVKVTQSSRYLVKRTGEKVFLECVQDMDHENMFWYRQDPGLGLRLIYFSYDVKMKEKGDIPEGYSVSREKKERFSLILESASTNQTSMYLCASRNQNQPQHFGDGTRLSIL.

The gene calls are TRBV28 and TRBJ1-2; TRBD1 matches 10 bases. CDR1 and CDR2 from the germline V gene are MDHEN and SYDVKM. The CDR3 covers 14 residues. With 6 bases clipped from V and 8 bases from J, the junction kept 9 bases outside the gene matches. The CDR3 DNA reads TGTGCCAGCAGCGTGGGGGGACAGGGGACGGGCTACACCTTC. Amino acid sequence: CASSVGGQGTGYTF.

This clone was recorded only once. J is TRBJ2-7 and V is TRBV14; TRBD1 might be the D (7 bases). The V gene lost 0 bases and the J gene lost 3 bases, with 9 bases spanning the gap. The CDR3 has 14 amino acids. CDR1 and CDR2 from the germline V gene are SGHDN and FVKESK. In DNA form, the CDR3 reads TGTGCCAGCAGCCAAGACAGGGGGGTCTACGAGCAGTACTTC. Protein product: CASSQDRGVYEQYF.

The chain has TRBV5-1 and TRBJ1-5, with a tentative D call TRBD1 (5 bases). V was trimmed by 3 bases and J by 3 bases, leaving 7 bases between them. This CDR3 has 13 residues. The germline V gene encodes CDR1 SGHRS and CDR2 YFSETQ. The CDR3 DNA reads as TGCGCCAGCAGCTCGGGGCCCAATCAGCCCCAGCATTTT. It specifies CASSSGPNQPQHF.